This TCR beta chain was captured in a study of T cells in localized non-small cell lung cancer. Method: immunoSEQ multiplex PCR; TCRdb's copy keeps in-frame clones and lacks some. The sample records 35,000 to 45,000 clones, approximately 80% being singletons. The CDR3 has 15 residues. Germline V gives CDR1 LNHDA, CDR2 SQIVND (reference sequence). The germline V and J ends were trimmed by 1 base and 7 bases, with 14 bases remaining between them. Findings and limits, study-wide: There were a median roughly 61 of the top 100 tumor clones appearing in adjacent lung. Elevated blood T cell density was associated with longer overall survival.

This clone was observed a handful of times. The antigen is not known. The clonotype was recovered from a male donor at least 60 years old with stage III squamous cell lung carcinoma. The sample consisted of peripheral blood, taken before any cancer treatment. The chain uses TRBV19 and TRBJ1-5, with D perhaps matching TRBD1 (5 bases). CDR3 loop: CASSIVTRAGQPQHF. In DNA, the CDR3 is TGTGCCAGTAGTATAGTAACCAGGGCTGGACAGCCCCAGCATTTT.